The clone carrying this TCR beta chain has a handful of counts. Its antigen is undetermined. One entry per CDR3 protein, called by TCRdb with MiXCR from the RACE reads. Of roughly 260,000 distinct CDR3 sequences in the sample, roughly 8.9% were seen once. Time point given: pre-sensitization, week 0. Treatment of the sample: therapeutic diphenylcyclopropenone sensitization with weekly scalp DPC. Drawing of blood took place ahead of applying each patch test. Suited to DPC and affected by alopecia, the donors ranged from 18 to 70 years old. This specimen belongs to a study of human T cells and chemical hapten exposure. Study at large: Patch tests applied 0.01% DPC to the upper back, read at 6 days. Points from the study as a whole: Given that the donors had alopecia, their immune response may differ from that seen in healthy people.

The CDR3 sequence is 13 residues long. V lost 2 bases to trimming and J lost 7 bases, with 8 bases between them. Germline CDR1 SGHTA, CDR2 FQGTGA. The source is a middle-aged woman with alopecia areata. Some clones in this sample may be carry-over from other donors' samples. Source: whole blood, taken in connection with sensitization to the hapten diphenylcyclopropenone (DPC). The rearrangement uses TRBV7-3 and TRBJ1-4; D gene uncertain. CDR3 DNA sequence: TGTGCCAGCAGCTTATTGGTTGGTGAAAAACTGTTTTTT. Its translation is CASSLLVGEKLFF.